This note documents a single T cell receptor beta chain sequence. Its antigen remains unidentified. The germline V gene has CDR1 LNHNV and CDR2 YYDKDF (reference sequence). The ends lost 9 bases at V and 0 bases at J; junction bases unmatched: 9. The CDR3 loop spans 16 amino acids. The data belong to a study of cytomegalovirus exposure and HLA in healthy donors. Study-level points and caveats: Roughly uniform depth of sequencing across donors was assumed in presence/absence analyses. Diagnosis of cytomegalovirus status made by the classifier reportedly showed high specificity and sensitivity.

Use of 60 Vbeta and 13 Jbeta primers characterized the PCR. The table came from immunoSEQ multiplex PCR; TCRdb's copy has only in-frame clones and leaves some out. The sample lists about 150,000 clones, roughly 80% occurring once. This TCR came from a man aged 18 to 35 in good health and CMV-seronegative. The sample was PBMCs. The chain joins TRBV15 to TRBJ1-4; 8 nucleotides agree with TRBD1. The CDR3 DNA reads as TGTGCCACATCCGGACAGGGTAAATCAACTAATGAAAAACTGTTTTTT. The encoded protein is CATSGQGKSTNEKLFF.